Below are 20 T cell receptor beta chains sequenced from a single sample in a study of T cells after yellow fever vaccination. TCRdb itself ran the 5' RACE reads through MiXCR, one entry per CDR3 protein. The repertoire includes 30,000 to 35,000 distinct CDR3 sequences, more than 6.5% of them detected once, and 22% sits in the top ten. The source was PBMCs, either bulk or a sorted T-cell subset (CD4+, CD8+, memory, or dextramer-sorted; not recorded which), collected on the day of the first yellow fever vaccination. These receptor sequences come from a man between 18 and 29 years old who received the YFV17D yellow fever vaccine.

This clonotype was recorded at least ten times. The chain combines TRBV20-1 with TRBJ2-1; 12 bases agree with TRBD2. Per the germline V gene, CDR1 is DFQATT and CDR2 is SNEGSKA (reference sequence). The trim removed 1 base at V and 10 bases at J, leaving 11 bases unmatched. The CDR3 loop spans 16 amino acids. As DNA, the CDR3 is TGCAGTGCTAGAGGCAACGTACTAGCGGGGGGAGGGGAGCAGTTCTTC. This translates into CSARGNVLAGGGEQFF.

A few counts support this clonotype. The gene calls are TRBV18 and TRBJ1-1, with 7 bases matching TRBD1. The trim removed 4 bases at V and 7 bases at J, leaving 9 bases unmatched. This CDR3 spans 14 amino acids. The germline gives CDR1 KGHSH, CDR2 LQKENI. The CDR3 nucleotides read TGTGCCAGCTCACGGAGCAGGGGGGAGGATGAAGCTTTCTTT. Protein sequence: CASSRSRGEDEAFF.

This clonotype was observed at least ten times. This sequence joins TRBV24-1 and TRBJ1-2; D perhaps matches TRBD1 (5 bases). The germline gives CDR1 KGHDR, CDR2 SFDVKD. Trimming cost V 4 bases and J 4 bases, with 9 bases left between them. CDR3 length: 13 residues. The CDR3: CATSDGTGYGYTF. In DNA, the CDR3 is TGTGCCACCAGTGACGGTACAGGCTATGGCTACACCTTC.

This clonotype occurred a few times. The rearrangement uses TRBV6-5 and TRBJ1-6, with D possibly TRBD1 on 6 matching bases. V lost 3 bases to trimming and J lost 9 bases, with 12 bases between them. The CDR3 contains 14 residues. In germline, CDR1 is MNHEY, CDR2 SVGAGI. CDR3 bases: TGTGCCAGCAGTTATGGGGGGCTGGGTTCACCCCTCCACTTT. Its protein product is CASSYGGLGSPLHF.

This chain's CDR3 is CASSSPGRTLNTEAFF. As DNA, the CDR3 is TGTGCCAGTAGTAGCCCCGGGCGGACCTTGAACACTGAAGCTTTCTTT. This chain connects TRBV19 to TRBJ1-1; D not resolved. Germline CDR1 is LNHDA and CDR2 is SQIVND (reference sequence). The CDR3 sequence is 16 residues long. The ends were cut back, 4 bases at V and 0 bases at J, with 15 bases in the middle.

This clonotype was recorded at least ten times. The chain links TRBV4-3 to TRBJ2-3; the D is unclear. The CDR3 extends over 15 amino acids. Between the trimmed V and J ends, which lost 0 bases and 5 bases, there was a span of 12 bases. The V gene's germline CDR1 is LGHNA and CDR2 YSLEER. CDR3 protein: CASSQEGLGVDTQYF. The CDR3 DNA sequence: TGCGCCAGCAGCCAAGAAGGGTTGGGCGTAGATACGCAGTATTTT.

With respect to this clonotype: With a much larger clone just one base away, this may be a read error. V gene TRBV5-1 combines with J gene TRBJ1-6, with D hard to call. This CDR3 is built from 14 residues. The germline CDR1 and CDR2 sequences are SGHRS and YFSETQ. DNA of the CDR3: TGCGCCAGCAGCGGAAGCTCCTATGATTCACCCCTCCACTTT. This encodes CASSGSSYDSPLHF.

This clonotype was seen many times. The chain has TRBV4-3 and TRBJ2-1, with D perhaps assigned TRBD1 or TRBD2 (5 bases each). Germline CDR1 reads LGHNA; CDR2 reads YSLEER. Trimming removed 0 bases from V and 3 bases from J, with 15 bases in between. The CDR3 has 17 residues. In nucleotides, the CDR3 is TGCGCCAGCAGCCAAGACTTCCCGGGACGTAACTACAATGAGCAGTTCTTC. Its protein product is CASSQDFPGRNYNEQFF.

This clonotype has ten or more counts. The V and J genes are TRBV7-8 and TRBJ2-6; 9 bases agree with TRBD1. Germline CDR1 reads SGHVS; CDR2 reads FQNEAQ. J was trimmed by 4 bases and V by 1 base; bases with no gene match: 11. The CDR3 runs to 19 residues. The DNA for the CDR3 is TGTGCCAGCAGCTTAGAGACAGGGGGAATTTGGCTAGGGGCCAACGTCCTGACTTTC. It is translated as CASSLETGGIWLGANVLTF.

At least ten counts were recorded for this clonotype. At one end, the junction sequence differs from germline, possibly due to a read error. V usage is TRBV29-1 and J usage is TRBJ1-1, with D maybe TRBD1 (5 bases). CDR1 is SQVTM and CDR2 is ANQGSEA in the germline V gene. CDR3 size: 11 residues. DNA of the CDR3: TGTACAGGTCTGAGGAACACTGAAGCTTTCTTT. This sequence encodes CTGLRNTEAFF. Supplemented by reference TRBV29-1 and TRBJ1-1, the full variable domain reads SAVISQKPSRDICQRGTSLTIQCQVDSQVTMMFWYRQQPGQSLTLIATANQGSEATYESGFVIDKFPISRPNLTFSTLTVSNMSPEDSSIYLCTGLRNTEAFFGQGTRLTVV.

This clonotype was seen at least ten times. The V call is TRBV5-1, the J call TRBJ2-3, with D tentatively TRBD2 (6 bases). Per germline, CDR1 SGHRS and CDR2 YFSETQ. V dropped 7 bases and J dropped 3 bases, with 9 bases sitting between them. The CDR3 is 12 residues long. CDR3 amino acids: CASHAGTDTQYF. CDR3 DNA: TGCGCCAGCCACGCGGGAACAGATACGCAGTATTTT.

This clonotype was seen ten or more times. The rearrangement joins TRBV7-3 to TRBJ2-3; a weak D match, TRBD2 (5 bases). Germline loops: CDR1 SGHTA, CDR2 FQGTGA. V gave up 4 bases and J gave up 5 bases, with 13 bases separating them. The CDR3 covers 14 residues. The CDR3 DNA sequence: TGTGCCAGCAGCTCGAATCATGGAGGAGATACGCAGTATTTT. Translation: CASSSNHGGDTQYF. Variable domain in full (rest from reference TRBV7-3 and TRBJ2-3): GAGVSQTPSNKVTEKGKYVELRCDPISGHTALYWYRQSLGQGPEFLIYFQGTGAADDSGLPNDRFFAVRPEGSVSTLKIQRTERGDSAVYLCASSSNHGGDTQYFGPGTRLTVL.

The CDR3 sequence: CASRGGGGRIYEAFF. For the CDR3, the DNA is TGTGCCAGCAGAGGTGGGGGGGGACGTATCTATGAAGCTTTCTTT. The V and J genes are TRBV6-1 and TRBJ1-1, with a possible D match to TRBD1 (5 bases). Germline CDR1 MNHNS, CDR2 SASEGT. CDR3 length: 15 residues. V dropped 6 bases and J dropped 7 bases, with 21 bases sitting between them.

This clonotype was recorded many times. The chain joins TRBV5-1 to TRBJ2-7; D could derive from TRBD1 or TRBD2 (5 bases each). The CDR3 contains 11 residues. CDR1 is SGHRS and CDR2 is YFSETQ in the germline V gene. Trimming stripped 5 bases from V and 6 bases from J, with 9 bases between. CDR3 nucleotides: TGCGCCAGCAGTGAGGGGTCCGAGCAGTACTTC. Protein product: CASSEGSEQYF.

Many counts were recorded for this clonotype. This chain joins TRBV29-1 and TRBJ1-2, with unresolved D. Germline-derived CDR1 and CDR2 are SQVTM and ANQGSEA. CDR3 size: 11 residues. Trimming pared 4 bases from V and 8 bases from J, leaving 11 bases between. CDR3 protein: CSVAADTGYTF. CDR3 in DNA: TGCAGCGTTGCCGCTGACACCGGCTACACCTTC.

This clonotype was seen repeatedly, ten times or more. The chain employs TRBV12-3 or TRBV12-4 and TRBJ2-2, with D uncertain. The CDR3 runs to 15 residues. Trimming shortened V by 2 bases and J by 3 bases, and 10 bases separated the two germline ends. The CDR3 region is CASSLRSGYTGELFF. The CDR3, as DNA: TGTGCCAGCAGTTTAAGGTCCGGGTACACCGGGGAGCTGTTTTTT.

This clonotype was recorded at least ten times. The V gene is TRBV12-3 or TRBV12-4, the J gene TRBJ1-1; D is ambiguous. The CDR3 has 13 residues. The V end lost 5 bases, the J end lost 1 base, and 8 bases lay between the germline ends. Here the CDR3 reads CASSLQQNTEAFF. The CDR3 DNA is TGTGCCAGCAGTCTTCAACAGAACACTGAAGCTTTCTTT.

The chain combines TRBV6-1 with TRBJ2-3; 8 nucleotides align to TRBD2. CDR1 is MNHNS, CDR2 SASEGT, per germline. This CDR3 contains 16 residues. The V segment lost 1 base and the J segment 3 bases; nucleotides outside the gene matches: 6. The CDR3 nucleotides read TGTGCCAGCAGTGAAGGCAGCGGGGGCGGGACAGATACGCAGTATTTT. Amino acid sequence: CASSEGSGGGTDTQYF.

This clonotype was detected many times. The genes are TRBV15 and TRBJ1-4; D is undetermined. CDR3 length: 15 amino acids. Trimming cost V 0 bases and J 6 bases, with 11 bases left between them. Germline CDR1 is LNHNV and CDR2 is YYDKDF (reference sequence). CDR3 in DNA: TGTGCCACCAGCAGAGATTCTCCCGGCGATGAAAAACTGTTTTTT. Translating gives CATSRDSPGDEKLFF.

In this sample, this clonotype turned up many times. The CDR3 nucleotides read TGTGCCAGCAGTTACAGTCCGGCGGCCTTCTACGAGCAGTACTTC. This gives the protein CASSYSPAAFYEQYF. The J gene is TRBJ2-7, the V gene TRBV6-2 or TRBV6-3, with D hard to call. Germline values: CDR1 MNHEY, CDR2 SVGEGT. V was clipped by 2 bases and J by 3 bases, with 14 bases between them. This CDR3 region has 15 residues.